This TCR beta chain appears in the sequencing data of a study of cytomegalovirus exposure and HLA in healthy donors. Study outcomes and limitations: Specificity for CMV antigens was confirmed in vitro for a few of the CMV-associated chains. In a later analysis, TCR beta V- and J-gene trimming was associated with a missense DCLRE1C variant. There were 150 to 200 TCR beta chains listed as cytomegalovirus-associated.

It was with 60 Vbeta and 13 Jbeta primers that the PCR ran. The table came from immunoSEQ multiplex PCR; TCRdb's copy has only in-frame clones and leaves some out. The sample holds 42,000 or so clones, about 50% seen once. Concerning this clone: Its target is unknown.

The CDR3 runs to 17 residues. V lost 0 bases to trimming and J lost 3 bases, with 18 bases between them. CDR1 and CDR2 (germline): SGHRS, YFSETQ. The specimen sequenced was PBMCs. This chain joins TRBV5-1 and TRBJ1-1; possibly TRBD1 for D (6 bases). The sequence came from a human donor in good health. DNA for the CDR3: TGCGCCAGCAGCTTGGCCCGGGACATAATCCAGGACACTGAAGCTTTCTTT. It yields the protein CASSLARDIIQDTEAFF.